Presented here are 32 T cell receptor beta chains from one specimen sequenced in a study of vaccination and CD4 T cells after COVID-19. These receptors have no known antigen. Sequence data for DNA of cultured CD4+ T cells were generated by the Oncomine TCR Beta short-read assay. Each CDR3 protein gets one entry after TCRdb re-called the PCR reads with MiXCR. Of around 8,000 distinct CDR3 sequences listed, roughly 49% were seen once; the top ten hold 17%. Documented treatment: roughly nine-day PBMC culture with coronavirus spike peptide pools or control peptides (ViraFEST assay). Gathering of the CD4+ T cells, from the unexposed donor, took place before the COVID-19 pandemic (2011-2018). Source material: CD4+ T cells from blood, cultured in vitro. The origin of the receptors is a human donor in good health.

This chain uses TRBV20-1 with TRBJ2-5; 7 nucleotides line up with TRBD2. V lost 1 base, J lost 5 bases, and 7 bases stayed unmatched. This CDR3 is built from 14 residues. Germline lookup yields CDR1 DFQATT and CDR2 SNEGSKA (reference sequence). The CDR3 nucleotides read TGCAGTGCTAGAGCGGTTACGGGGGGTGAGACCCAGTACTTC. Translated, it gives CSARAVTGGETQYF.

This clonotype was counted only a few times. V is TRBV11-2 and J is TRBJ1-1, with D maybe TRBD1 (6 bases). Germline CDR1 is SGHAT and CDR2 is FQNNGV. This CDR3 is built from 14 residues. The V end lost 5 bases, the J end lost 0 bases, and 10 bases lay between the germline ends. DNA for the CDR3: TGTGCCAGCAGCCGGGACATCATGAACACTGAAGCTTTCTTT. As protein: CASSRDIMNTEAFF.

This clonotype was counted a single time. This chain uses TRBV7-9 with TRBJ2-3; TRBD1 might be the D (6 bases). The CDR3 is made up of 15 amino acids. CDR1 and CDR2 (germline): SEHNR, FQNEAQ (reference sequence). The V end was cut by 2 bases, the J end by 2 bases, with 11 bases between. The chain's CDR3 is CASSLRGQNTDTQYF. The DNA of the CDR3 is TGTGCCAGCAGCTTACGTGGACAGAACACAGATACGCAGTATTTT.

CDR3: CAWSVFGSGNTDTQYF. CDR3 DNA: TGTGCCTGGAGTGTCTTTGGTAGCGGAAACACAGATACGCAGTATTTT. V usage is TRBV30 and J usage is TRBJ2-3, with D tentatively TRBD2 (6 bases). CDR1 and CDR2 from the germline V gene are GTSNPN and SVGIG (reference sequence). V was cut by 0 bases and J by 2 bases, with 15 bases left in between. The CDR3 has 16 amino acids.

The chain joins TRBV6-2 or TRBV6-3 to TRBJ2-1, with D perhaps TRBD2 (6 bases). Trimming removed 2 bases at V and 9 bases at J, with 17 bases between. The CDR3 is 15 residues long. Germline assignment: CDR1 MNHEY and CDR2 SVGEGT. The DNA for the CDR3 is TGTGCCAGCAGTTACGTGCGGGGCAGAGGTCCTGAGCAGTTCTTC. Its protein is CASSYVRGRGPEQFF.

The chain has TRBV24-1 and TRBJ2-3; 8 bases fit TRBD2. V was pared by 3 bases and J by 9 bases, with 7 bases of the junction left unmatched. The CDR3 is made up of 14 amino acids. Germline V gene sequence: CDR1 KGHDR, CDR2 SFDVKD. As DNA, the CDR3 is TGTGCCACCAGTGATGACAGGCGGGGGGACACGCAGTATTTT. It codes for CATSDDRRGDTQYF.

This clonotype was observed a few times. V gene TRBV20-1 combines with J gene TRBJ1-1, with a tentative D call TRBD1 (6 bases). The CDR3 is made up of 12 amino acids. The V gene's germline CDR1 is DFQATT and CDR2 SNEGSKA (reference sequence). Trimming removed 5 bases at V and 4 bases at J, with 11 bases between. The CDR3 reads CSAPTTGTEAFF. In DNA form, the CDR3 reads TGCAGTGCTCCGACGACAGGCACTGAAGCTTTCTTT.

This clonotype was observed a few times. CDR3: CASSLRALAGDGETQYF. The CDR3 nucleotides are TGTGCCAGCAGTTTACGCGCACTAGCGGGGGACGGGGAGACCCAGTACTTC. This rearrangement joins TRBV27 to TRBJ2-5; 11 bases are a match to TRBD2. The germline V gene has CDR1 MNHEY and CDR2 SMNVEV (reference sequence). This CDR3 contains 17 residues. Trimming took 2 bases from V and 5 from J; bases not matched to a gene: 10.

The chain recombines TRBV19 with TRBJ1-5; 7 bases are shared with TRBD1. The germline V gene has CDR1 LNHDA and CDR2 SQIVND (reference sequence). The CDR3 runs 15 residues. The ends lost 6 bases at V and 0 bases at J; junction bases unmatched: 5. The CDR3 sequence: CASRGQLYSNQPQHF. CDR3 nucleotides: TGTGCCAGTAGGGGACAGCTCTATAGCAATCAGCCCCAGCATTTT. Full variable domain (rest looked up from reference TRBV19 and TRBJ1-5): DGGITQSPKYLFRKEGQNVTLSCEQNLNHDAMYWYRQDPGQGLRLIYYSQIVNDFQKGDIAEGYSVSREKKESFPLTVTSAQKNPTAFYLCASRGQLYSNQPQHFGDGTRLSIL.

This chain connects TRBV20-1 to TRBJ1-1, with D unresolved. This CDR3 has 12 amino acids. V lost 6 bases and J 1 base, leaving 9 bases between the germline ends. The V gene's germline CDR1 is DFQATT and CDR2 SNEGSKA (reference sequence). The CDR3 coding sequence is TGCAGTGCGCCGATTGGGAACACTGAAGCTTTCTTT. It encodes CSAPIGNTEAFF.

The chain couples TRBV7-8 to TRBJ1-2; D remains ambiguous. The CDR3 runs 14 residues. Germline V gene lookup returns CDR1 SGHVS and CDR2 FQNEAQ. The V end lost 1 base, the J end lost 2 bases, and 8 bases lay between the germline ends. The CDR3 reads CASSLGRRNYGYTF. CDR3 nucleotide sequence: TGTGCCAGCAGCTTAGGTCGCAGGAACTATGGCTACACCTTC.

This chain links TRBV25-1 with TRBJ2-5; the D gene is possibly TRBD2 (7 bases). The V gene's germline CDR1 is MGHDK and CDR2 SYGVNS. Trimming cost V 1 base and J 5 bases, with 17 bases left between them. CDR3 length equals 16 residues. The CDR3 DNA is TGTGCCAGCAGTGAATGGGCGGGGGCACCGGGTGAGACCCAGTACTTC. It translates to CASSEWAGAPGETQYF.

This clonotype was counted a few times. The CDR3 DNA follows: TGCAGTGCTAGAGAATGGGGCAGGGTGGTTGACACTGAAGCTTTCTTT. The encoded protein is CSAREWGRVVDTEAFF. This chain joins TRBV20-1 and TRBJ1-1, with TRBD1 as a possible D gene (5 bases). The CDR3 covers 16 residues. The germline V gene has CDR1 DFQATT and CDR2 SNEGSKA (reference sequence). The V end was cut by 0 bases, the J end by 3 bases, with 17 bases between.

The chain combines TRBV7-2 with TRBJ1-5; possibly TRBD1 for D (5 bases). The CDR3 is made up of 14 amino acids. The germline V gene encodes CDR1 SGHTA and CDR2 FQGNSA. V dropped 5 bases and J dropped 7 bases, with 15 bases sitting between them. Written as DNA, the CDR3 is TGTGCCAGCAGCCCAGGTGGGGGAATCCAGCCCCAGCATTTT. It is translated as CASSPGGGIQPQHF.

This sequence joins TRBV10-3 and TRBJ2-7, with TRBD2 as a possible D gene (5 bases). V was pared by 10 bases and J by 3 bases, with 16 bases between. The CDR3 length is 13 residues. In germline, CDR1 is ENHRY, CDR2 SYGVKD. The CDR3 nucleotides are TGTGCCAGCATGCCTTCGGGGAGCTACGAGCAGTACTTC. The encoded protein is CASMPSGSYEQYF.

The chain recombines TRBV11-1 with TRBJ1-3; a weak D match, TRBD1 (6 bases). Germline V CDR1 and CDR2: SGHAT, FQDESV (reference sequence). The CDR3 loop spans 14 amino acids. Trimming pared 5 bases from V and 0 bases from J, leaving 8 bases between. The CDR3 DNA sequence: TGTGCCAGCAGCACAGGGAGCTCTGGAAACACCATATATTTT. This translates into CASSTGSSGNTIYF.

The V call is TRBV7-2, the J call TRBJ1-5; TRBD1 is a possible D gene (6 bases). V was clipped by 3 bases and J by 0 bases, with 12 bases between them. The germline CDR1 and CDR2 sequences are SGHTA and FQGNSA. This CDR3 comprises 16 residues. Written as DNA, the CDR3 is TGTGCCAGCAGCTTCCAGGACAGATATAGCAATCAGCCCCAGCATTTT. Its translation: CASSFQDRYSNQPQHF.

V and J are TRBV19 and TRBJ1-6; D may be TRBD1 (5 bases). V was clipped by 7 bases and J by 6 bases, with 19 bases between them. Germline lookup yields CDR1 LNHDA and CDR2 SQIVND (reference sequence). The CDR3 loop spans 16 amino acids. CDR3 protein: CASNGPHGTFNSPLHF. In nucleotides, the CDR3 is TGTGCCAGTAACGGGCCCCACGGGACCTTTAATTCACCCCTCCACTTT.

V usage is TRBV12-3 or TRBV12-4 and J usage is TRBJ2-1; TRBD1 matches 7 bases. After removal of 8 bases from V and 4 bases from J, the junction contained 11 bases not matched to a gene. CDR3 length equals 15 residues. The CDR3 DNA is TGTGCCAGCGATCAGGCCGGGACAGTTTACAATGAGCAGTTCTTC. Translated: CASDQAGTVYNEQFF.

This clonotype was detected only a few times. The chain employs TRBV6-1 and TRBJ2-5, with 11 bases fitting TRBD2. CDR1 and CDR2 from the germline V gene are MNHNS and SASEGT. V shed 6 bases and J 0 bases; nucleotides not matched to a gene: 6. The CDR3 is 16 amino acids. The CDR3 DNA sequence: TGTGCCAGCAGACCCGGGACTAGCGGATACCAAGAGACCCAGTACTTC. The encoded protein is CASRPGTSGYQETQYF.

The chain is built from TRBV7-9 and TRBJ1-1; TRBD1 aligns across 7 bases. The V segment lost 0 bases and the J segment 4 bases; nucleotides outside the gene matches: 5. The germline CDR1 and CDR2 sequences are SEHNR and FQNEAQ (reference sequence). The CDR3 is made up of 15 amino acids. CDR3 in DNA: TGTGCCAGCAGCTTAGCGAATGCAGGGGGCACTGAAGCTTTCTTT. It encodes CASSLANAGGTEAFF.

This chain joins TRBV6-2 or TRBV6-3 and TRBJ2-3, with a possible D match to TRBD2 (5 bases). CDR1 is MNHEY and CDR2 is SVGEGT in the germline V gene. The germline V and J ends were trimmed by 5 bases and 4 bases, with 13 bases remaining between them. CDR3 length equals 14 residues. CDR3 coding DNA: TGTGCCAGCAGTACCGGACTCCCCCCAGATACGCAGTATTTT. This sequence encodes CASSTGLPPDTQYF.

This clonotype showed up just a few times. The chain carries TRBV27 and TRBJ1-1, with D tentatively TRBD1 (5 bases). Germline CDR1 reads MNHEY; CDR2 reads SMNVEV (reference sequence). The V and J ends lost 1 base and 3 bases respectively, with 18 bases between them. CDR3 size: 17 residues. CDR3 region: CASSLFGRARADTEAFF. CDR3 nucleotides: TGTGCCAGCAGTTTATTCGGCAGGGCCAGAGCGGACACTGAAGCTTTCTTT.

This clonotype was detected only a few times. The rearrangement joins TRBV6-1 to TRBJ1-1; D might be TRBD1 (6 bases). CDR1 is MNHNS and CDR2 is SASEGT in the germline V gene. V was pared by 2 bases and J by 7 bases, with 11 bases between. This CDR3 region has 13 residues. The CDR3 here is CASSEWGGDEAFF. The CDR3 bases are TGTGCCAGCAGTGAATGGGGGGGCGATGAAGCTTTCTTT.

CDR3 DNA: TGCAGCGTTGTTTCTACGGGCAATCAGCCCCAGCATTTT. Protein: CSVVSTGNQPQHF. This rearrangement joins TRBV29-1 to TRBJ1-5, with unresolved D. V was cut by 4 bases and J by 2 bases, with 9 bases left in between. The CDR3 spans 13 residues. Germline V lookup: CDR1 SQVTM, CDR2 ANQGSEA.

This sequence joins TRBV24-1 and TRBJ2-5, with D possibly TRBD2 on 5 matching bases. The CDR3 consists of 17 residues. V shed 0 bases and J shed 3 bases, with 16 bases lying between them. Germline CDR1 and CDR2: KGHDR and SFDVKD. CDR3 DNA: TGTGCCACCAGTGATTTGGGTGGACTGGGAACAAAAGAGACCCAGTACTTC. It codes for CATSDLGGLGTKETQYF.

V gene TRBV7-9 combines with J gene TRBJ1-1; maybe TRBD1 (5 bases). The CDR3 sequence is 14 residues long. CDR1 is SEHNR and CDR2 is FQNEAQ in the germline V gene (reference sequence). V shed 5 bases and J shed 5 bases, with 15 bases lying between them. The CDR3 bases are TGTGCCAGCAGCGCGGGACGGGAGAAGACTGAAGCTTTCTTT. This gives the protein CASSAGREKTEAFF.

The chain couples TRBV20-1 to TRBJ2-1; D is unresolved. The J call is doubtful: the DNA matches TRBJ2-7 better. CDR3 length equals 14 residues. Germline loops: CDR1 DFQATT, CDR2 SNEGSKA (reference sequence). CDR3 in DNA: TGCAGTGCTAGAGGTCAAGTGAGAGTCTACGAGCAGTACTTC. Encoded protein: CSARGQVRVYEQYF.

The sample holds a few counts of this clonotype. The CDR3 loop is CASSLDGPSQPQHF. The CDR3 coding sequence is TGTGCCAGCAGCTTAGATGGGCCATCCCAACCCCAGCATTTT. The chain couples TRBV7-9 to TRBJ1-5; no clear D gene. Looked up from germline, CDR1 is SEHNR and CDR2 is FQNEAQ (reference sequence). Trimming stripped 1 base from V and 10 bases from J, with 14 bases between. The CDR3 runs 14 residues.

This clonotype counts as medium-sized (0.01 to 0.1%). The chain employs TRBV12-5 and TRBJ2-5, with TRBD1 matching 8 bases. Germline V gene data show CDR1 as LGHNT and CDR2 as FRNRAP. V trimming: 4 bases; J trimming: 5 bases; junction bases outside the gene matches: 15. The CDR3 runs to 17 residues. CDR3 coding DNA: TGTGCTAGTGGTTCCACGCCGGGACAGGATATTAAGGAGACCCAGTACTTC. Residues: CASGSTPGQDIKETQYF.

J is TRBJ1-5 and V is TRBV9; 11 bases match TRBD1. Unmatched junction bases numbered 6, after V lost 4 bases and J lost 6 bases. Germline lookup yields CDR1 SGDLS and CDR2 YYNGEE. This CDR3 contains 15 residues. The CDR3 DNA sequence: TGTGCCAGCAGCCGCGGGGACAGGGGGATTCAGCCCCAGCATTTT. Its translation: CASSRGDRGIQPQHF. The variable domain in full, completed from reference TRBV9 and TRBJ1-5, reads DSGVTQTPKHLITATGQRVTLRCSPRSGDLSVYWYQQSLDQGLQFLIQYYNGEERAKGNILERFSAQQFPDLHSELNLSSLELGDSALYFCASSRGDRGIQPQHFGDGTRLSIL.

The chain has TRBV27 and TRBJ1-1, with unresolved D. V lost 0 bases to trimming and J lost 6 bases, with 14 bases between them. This CDR3 is built from 15 residues. Germline CDR1 and CDR2: MNHEY and SMNVEV (reference sequence). CDR3 DNA sequence: TGTGCCAGCAGTTTATCCGTTGGCGATTTTGCTGAAGCTTTCTTT. It encodes CASSLSVGDFAEAFF.